This T cell receptor beta chain was sequenced during a study of blood T cell repertoires in COVID-19. The wider study: Donors in the United States, Italy and Spain gave samples during acute or convalescent COVID-19. In each case, the material was cDNA or gDNA derived from T cells, B-cell-depleted T cells, or PBMCs.

Original processing notes: Scientists estimated how many nucleated cells there were by amplifying reference gene primers. The assay was immunoSEQ multiplex PCR, and TCRdb's table has in-frame clones only and misses some. V, J and clone size derive from that table, while D and trimming were established from the DNA sequence. The sample carries about 210,000 clones, 80% to 90% recorded once. This CDR3 spans 13 amino acids. The germline CDR1 and CDR2 sequences are LNHDA and SQIVND (reference sequence). Between the trimmed V and J ends, which lost 6 bases and 6 bases, there was a span of 12 bases. This receptor was identified in a woman between 50 and 59 years old with active or convalescent COVID-19. The chain has TRBV19 and TRBJ2-1; D gene ambiguous. Sequencing was performed on peripheral blood. The CDR3 DNA reads as TGTGCCAGTAGGCCTAGTCCTTTCAATGAGCAGTTCTTC. This translates into CASRPSPFNEQFF.